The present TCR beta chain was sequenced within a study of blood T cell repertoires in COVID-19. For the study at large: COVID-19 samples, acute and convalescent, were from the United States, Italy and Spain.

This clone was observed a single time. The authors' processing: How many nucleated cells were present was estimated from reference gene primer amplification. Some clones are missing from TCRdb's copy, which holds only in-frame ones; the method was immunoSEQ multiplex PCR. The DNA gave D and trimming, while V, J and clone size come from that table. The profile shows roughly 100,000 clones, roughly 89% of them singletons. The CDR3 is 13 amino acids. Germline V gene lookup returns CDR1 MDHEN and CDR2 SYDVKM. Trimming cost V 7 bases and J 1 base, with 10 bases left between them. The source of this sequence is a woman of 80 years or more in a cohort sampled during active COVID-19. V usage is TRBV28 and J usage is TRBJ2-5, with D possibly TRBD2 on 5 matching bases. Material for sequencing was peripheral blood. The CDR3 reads CASTGSFQETQYF. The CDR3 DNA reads TGTGCCAGCACGGGGTCCTTCCAAGAGACCCAGTACTTC.